Each of the 2 T cell receptor beta chains below was sequenced from the same sample in a study of blood T cell repertoires in COVID-19. This table comes from immunoSEQ multiplex PCR, and its TCRdb copy is limited to in-frame clones, with some not included. The sample includes 70,000 or so clones, around 76% of them seen just once. What was sequenced was peripheral blood. These receptors all come from a human donor in a cohort sampled during active COVID-19.

V gene TRBV6-1 combines with J gene TRBJ1-2; D gene uncertain. The CDR3 runs 16 residues. Trimming left V 1 base short and J 1 base short, with 13 bases between. Per the germline V gene, CDR1 is MNHNS and CDR2 is SASEGT. The CDR3 sequence is CASSEGVTDLNYGYTF. The CDR3 DNA is TGTGCCAGCAGTGAAGGGGTCACAGACCTTAACTATGGCTACACCTTC.

This clone was counted between two and nine times. The gene calls are TRBV20-1 and TRBJ2-7; D call uncertain. CDR1 is DFQATT, CDR2 SNEGSKA, per germline (reference sequence). The CDR3 is 15 amino acids. The germline V and J ends were trimmed by 6 bases and 1 base, with 19 bases remaining between them. CDR3 in DNA: TGCAGTGCCAGTTCGTTGATGGAGCATTCCTACGAGCAGTACTTC. Its protein product is CSASSLMEHSYEQYF.